Shown below are 8 T cell receptor beta chains from a single sample sequenced in a study of T cell responses to AZD1222 COVID-19 vaccine. Method: immunoSEQ multiplex PCR; TCRdb's copy keeps in-frame clones and lacks some. Seen here are 90,000 to 150,000 clones, 70% to 90% observed once, and the top ten hold 8% to 9.5%. The sequencing here drew on peripheral blood, taken on day 0 of AZD1222 vaccination. The receptors come from an adult in good health.

The gene calls are TRBV19 and TRBJ2-7, with 8 positions matching TRBD1. After removal of 4 bases from V and 3 bases from J, the junction contained 5 bases not matched to a gene. The CDR3 contains 14 residues. Germline-derived CDR1 and CDR2 are LNHDA and SQIVND (reference sequence). The CDR3 is CASSNHRGNYEQYF. CDR3 nucleotides: TGTGCCAGTAGTAACCACAGGGGGAACTACGAGCAGTACTTC.

The chain joins TRBV7-3 to TRBJ2-2; D possibly corresponds to TRBD1 (6 bases). V was cut by 3 bases and J by 2 bases, with 13 bases left in between. The CDR3 loop spans 16 amino acids. CDR1 is SGHTA and CDR2 is FQGTGA in the germline V gene. CDR3 sequence reads: CASSFGQGPNTGELFF. CDR3 nucleotide sequence: TGTGCCAGCAGCTTCGGTCAGGGGCCCAACACCGGGGAGCTGTTTTTT.

CDR3 sequence: CAWSTGNSYNEQFF. The CDR3 DNA reads TGTGCCTGGAGTACAGGCAACTCCTACAATGAGCAGTTCTTC. The chain has TRBV30 and TRBJ2-1, with D possibly matching TRBD1 (5 bases). CDR3 length: 14 amino acids. The germline gives CDR1 GTSNPN, CDR2 SVGIG (reference sequence). V was pared by 2 bases and J by 0 bases, with 8 bases between.

The chain carries TRBV19 and TRBJ1-2; no clear D gene. V gave up 3 bases and J gave up 8 bases, with 10 bases separating them. The CDR3 spans 12 residues. Per the germline V gene, CDR1 is LNHDA and CDR2 is SQIVND (reference sequence). CDR3 sequence reads: CASSIRNGGYTF. In DNA, the CDR3 is TGTGCCAGTAGTATCAGGAACGGGGGCTACACCTTC.

The gene calls are TRBV19 and TRBJ2-2; D gene unclear. Germline loops: CDR1 LNHDA, CDR2 SQIVND (reference sequence). The CDR3 runs 19 residues. Trimming removed 5 bases at V and 5 bases at J, with 27 bases between. CDR3 coding DNA: TGTGCCAGTAGTCCACGCTTCCGGTCGACCGCCGTTGGGACCGGGGAGCTGTTTTTT. Protein product: CASSPRFRSTAVGTGELFF.

CDR3 sequence: CASSFGGRGNNEQFF. The CDR3 DNA sequence: TGCGCCAGCAGCTTTGGCGGGAGAGGGAACAATGAGCAGTTCTTC. This chain joins TRBV5-1 and TRBJ2-1; 7 bases are shared with TRBD2. CDR1 SGHRS and CDR2 YFSETQ come from the germline V gene. V shed 2 bases and J 5 bases; nucleotides not matched to a gene: 7. This CDR3 has 15 amino acids.

The chain couples TRBV7-8 to TRBJ2-7; weak D call: TRBD1 (6 bases). CDR3 length: 14 amino acids. CDR1 SGHVS and CDR2 FQNEAQ come from the germline V gene. Trimming removed 3 bases from V and 1 base from J, with 10 bases in between. The CDR3 spells CASSFIRGSYEQYF. In DNA form, the CDR3 reads TGTGCCAGCAGCTTTATCAGGGGATCCTACGAGCAGTACTTC. The whole variable domain, filled in from reference TRBV7-8 and TRBJ2-7, reads GAGVSQSPRYKVAKRGQDVALRCDPISGHVSLFWYQQALGQGPEFLTYFQNEAQLDKSGLPSDRFFAERPEGSVSTLKIQRTQQEDSAVYLCASSFIRGSYEQYFGPGTRLTVT.

This clone occurred once. This chain connects TRBV6-6 to TRBJ1-3; a possible D gene is TRBD1 (6 bases). Trimming pared 0 bases from V and 3 bases from J, leaving 12 bases between. CDR3 length equals 16 residues. Germline V gives CDR1 MNHNY, CDR2 SVGAGI (reference sequence). The CDR3, as DNA: TGTGCCAGCAGTTACTCGGGGGGCGGACGTGGAAACACCATATATTTT. It translates to CASSYSGGGRGNTIYF.